The sequence of this T cell receptor (beta chain) was determined in a study of T-cell reconstitution after alpha-beta-depleted transplantation in children (dated by TCRdb to the mid-2010s). For the wider study: T-cell immune reconstitution after TCRalphabeta/CD19-depleted allogeneic hematopoietic cell transplantation in children was quantitatively tracked in the study by means of TCR repertoire profiling.

Between the V and J ends, shortened by 7 bases and 1 base respectively, the junction contains 10 bases. The CDR1 and CDR2 encoded by the germline V gene are SQVTM and ANQGSEA. From the cysteine through the phenylalanine, the CDR3 covers 13 amino acids. The retained sequence is limited to the CDR3, 39 bases, with the frame set at the first base. This sample's treatment or condition label indicates: allogeneic hematopoietic cell transplantation with graft depleted of TCRalphabeta T cells and CD19 B cells. TCRalphabeta/CD19-depleted allogeneic hematopoietic cell grafts were given to the transplant recipients, all of whom were children. Preparation of the library involved PCR. The sample was run on an Illumina HiSeq 2500. To normalize quantification of the TCRbeta repertoire, the TCR libraries were built with molecular barcoding that relied on unique molecular identifiers. TCRdb applied fastp at Q25 and MiXCR to the public reads, then kept only in-frame beta chains. Every CDR3 protein is listed once, alongside the most common genes and DNA of its rows. For this sample the table gives about 980,000 distinct CDR3 sequences, of which around 30% were detected only once. The top ten hold roughly 30% of the sample.

Broad study findings and their caveats: In some patients, the high TCRbeta diversity seen at day 60 was put down to recipient T cells and intrathymic progenitors that had survived conditioning. Over subsequent months, a decline in hyperexpanded clone frequencies was noted, and after one year, T-cell counts and TCRbeta diversity were mostly ascribed to newly produced T cells. Apparently early alphabetaT-cell count recovery about two months after transplant reportedly relied on only several hundred rapidly expanded clones derived from non-depleted graft cells.

As concerns this clonotype: No antigen is known for it. Per-base quality was not reported, and no clone a single base away is much larger than it.

This material consisted of PBMCs, mostly from graft donor cells, taken 360 days after TCRalphabeta/CD19-depleted stem cell transplant. The TCR sequence derives from a boy in the first two years of life who had a stem cell transplant for SCID, so the T cells may come from the graft donor. Recombination connected TRBV29-1 to TRBJ2-2, with TRBD1 perhaps the D gene, on 6 matching bases. At the DNA level, the sequence is TGCAGCGCCAACAGGGTGAACACCGGGGAGCTGTTTTTT. Its protein is CSANRVNTGELFF.